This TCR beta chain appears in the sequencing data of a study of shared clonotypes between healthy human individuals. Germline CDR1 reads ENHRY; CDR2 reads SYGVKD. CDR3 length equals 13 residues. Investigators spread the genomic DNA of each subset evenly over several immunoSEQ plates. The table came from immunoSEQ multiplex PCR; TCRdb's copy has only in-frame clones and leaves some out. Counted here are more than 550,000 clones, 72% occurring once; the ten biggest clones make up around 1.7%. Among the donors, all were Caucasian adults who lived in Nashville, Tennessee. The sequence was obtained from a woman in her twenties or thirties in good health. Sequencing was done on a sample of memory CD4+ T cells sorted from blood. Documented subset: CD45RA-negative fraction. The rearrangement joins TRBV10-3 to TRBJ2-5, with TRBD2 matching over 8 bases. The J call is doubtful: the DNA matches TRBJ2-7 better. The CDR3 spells CATTGGENYEQYF. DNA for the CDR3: TGTGCCACCACCGGGGGGGAAAACTACGAGCAGTACTTC.